One sample yielded the 21 T cell receptor beta chains listed below, sequenced in a study of cytomegalovirus exposure and HLA in healthy donors. Both 60 Vbeta primers and 13 Jbeta primers went into the PCR. Assay used: immunoSEQ multiplex PCR; TCRdb lists only in-frame clones, some missing. Found here are 150,000 to 190,000 clones, around 74% of them singletons; the top ten hold over 1.1%. Material: PBMCs. Source of these receptors: a man in his late teens or twenties in good health and CMV-seronegative.

The chain couples TRBV2 to TRBJ2-7; 7 bases are a match to TRBD1. Per the germline V gene, CDR1 is SNHLY and CDR2 is FYNNEI. This CDR3 is 12 amino acids long. J was trimmed by 2 bases and V by 6 bases; bases with no gene match: 1. In DNA form, the CDR3 reads TGTGCCAGCAGAGGGACAGCCTACGAGCAGTACTTC. It translates to CASRGTAYEQYF.

The CDR3 is CASSQDGGYEQYF. The CDR3 coding sequence is TGCGCCAGCAGCCAAGATGGCGGCTACGAGCAGTACTTC. This rearrangement joins TRBV4-1 to TRBJ2-7, with D uncertain. The CDR3 length is 13 residues. The germline gives CDR1 MGHRA, CDR2 YSYEKL. V was pared by 0 bases and J by 3 bases, with 6 bases between.

This clone was found a few times. The chain uses TRBV5-1 and TRBJ2-3; TRBD2 might be the D (6 bases). The ends were cut back, 0 bases at V and 0 bases at J, with 11 bases in the middle. The CDR3 has 16 residues. Germline assignment: CDR1 SGHRS and CDR2 YFSETQ. The CDR3 protein is CASSLGDWASTDTQYF. The CDR3 nucleotides are TGCGCCAGCAGCTTGGGGGACTGGGCGAGCACAGATACGCAGTATTTT.

This chain uses TRBV27 with TRBJ1-4, with 9 bases that match TRBD1. Germline CDR1 is MNHEY and CDR2 is SMNVEV (reference sequence). V lost 5 bases and J lost 2; bases outside the gene matches: 9. This CDR3 contains 17 residues. In DNA, the CDR3 is TGTGCCAGCAGTCCCATTCAGACAGGGGGGACTAATGAAAAACTGTTTTTT. This gives the protein CASSPIQTGGTNEKLFF.

The CDR3 nucleotides are TGTGCCAGCAGGCAACCTCCGGGACAGGGGGACGGCTACACCTTC. Protein: CASRQPPGQGDGYTF. V and J are TRBV6-6 and TRBJ1-2, with TRBD1 matching over 11 bases. Germline CDR1 MNHNY, CDR2 SVGAGI (reference sequence). With V trimmed by 6 bases and J by 8 bases, 11 bases remained unmatched. The CDR3 totals 15 residues.

The chain links TRBV5-1 to TRBJ2-7; D gene ambiguous. Germline V gives CDR1 SGHRS, CDR2 YFSETQ. Trimming removed 0 bases at V and 6 bases at J, with 13 bases between. The CDR3 totals 14 residues. This chain's CDR3 is CASSLALGQAEQYF. Here the CDR3 DNA reads TGCGCCAGCAGCTTGGCCTTAGGTCAGGCCGAGCAGTACTTC.

The J gene is TRBJ1-5, the V gene TRBV30; no clear D. The CDR3 covers 14 residues. V was clipped by 2 bases and J by 0 bases, with 8 bases between them. Germline CDR1 and CDR2: GTSNPN and SVGIG (reference sequence). CDR3 nucleotides: TGTGCCTGGAGTCGAGCATATAGCAATCAGCCCCAGCATTTT. It translates to CAWSRAYSNQPQHF.

As for this clone: One end of the junction varies from germline; a read error may be responsible. The sample holds other DNA sequences that translate to the same CDR3. The chain recombines TRBV7-6 with TRBJ2-7; 7 nucleotides line up with TRBD2. The V gene's germline CDR1 is SGHVS and CDR2 FNYEAQ. The CDR3 totals 17 residues. This CDR3 reads CASSLALGGSYNYEQYF. The CDR3 coding sequence is TGTGCCAGCAGCCTAGCGCTGGGGGGGAGCTACAACTACGAGCAGTACTTC.

This clone was seen only once. The chain is built from TRBV6-1 and TRBJ1-5; D unresolved. Germline V gives CDR1 MNHNS, CDR2 SASEGT. This CDR3 is 15 amino acids long. The germline V and J ends were trimmed by 3 bases and 7 bases, with 16 bases remaining between them. CDR3 sequence: CASSEFTNEVQPQHF. The CDR3 DNA sequence: TGTGCCAGCAGTGAGTTTACAAATGAAGTCCAGCCCCAGCATTTT.

This clone turned up a few times. This rearrangement joins TRBV7-2 to TRBJ2-5; 7 bases are a match to TRBD1. The germline V gene encodes CDR1 SGHTA and CDR2 FQGNSA. V was pared by 5 bases and J by 5 bases, with 8 bases of the junction left unmatched. The CDR3 is made up of 14 amino acids. The CDR3 nucleotides read TGTGCCAGCAGCCGCCAGACAGGGACGGAGACCCAGTACTTC. It encodes CASSRQTGTETQYF.

CDR3 loop: CASSPALEGEKLFF. Here the CDR3 DNA reads TGTGCCAGCAGTCCCGCCTTGGAGGGCGAAAAACTGTTTTTT. J is TRBJ1-4 and V is TRBV27; D gene unclear. Trimming shortened V by 5 bases and J by 8 bases, and 15 bases separated the two germline ends. Germline values: CDR1 MNHEY, CDR2 SMNVEV (reference sequence). The CDR3 spans 14 residues.

The rearrangement uses TRBV5-1 and TRBJ2-1; 9 bases map to TRBD2. CDR3 length equals 15 residues. Looked up from germline, CDR1 is SGHRS and CDR2 is YFSETQ. The V and J ends lost 4 bases and 7 bases, in that order; junction bases with no gene match: 9. CDR3 DNA sequence: TGCGCCAGCAGCCGTACTAGCGGGCTCGTGAATGAGCAGTTCTTC. Protein sequence: CASSRTSGLVNEQFF.

The chain carries TRBV7-2 and TRBJ1-2, with D possibly being TRBD1 (6 bases). Trimming shortened V by 8 bases and J by 5 bases, and 18 bases separated the two germline ends. CDR1 and CDR2 from the germline V gene are SGHTA and FQGNSA. The CDR3 sequence is 14 residues long. In DNA form, the CDR3 reads TGTGCCAGCGGAGGCGGGCCAGGGGATTATGGCTACACCTTC. Translating it yields CASGGGPGDYGYTF.

The rearrangement joins TRBV7-9 to TRBJ2-2, with 13 bases lining up with TRBD2. V gave up 4 bases and J gave up 6 bases; unmatched junction bases: 14. Per germline, CDR1 SEHNR and CDR2 FQNEAQ (reference sequence). The CDR3 spans 19 residues. The CDR3 loop reads CASSYVRTSGSEKAGELFF. CDR3 DNA sequence: TGTGCCAGCAGCTACGTACGGACTAGCGGGAGCGAGAAGGCCGGGGAGCTGTTTTTT.

The chain carries TRBV4-3 and TRBJ2-2; D possibly corresponds to TRBD1 (5 bases). Germline CDR1 reads LGHNA; CDR2 reads YSLEER. V gave up 0 bases and J gave up 6 bases, with 8 bases separating them. The CDR3 totals 14 residues. The CDR3 region is CASSQEGAAGELFF. In nucleotides, the CDR3 is TGCGCCAGCAGCCAAGAAGGGGCGGCCGGGGAGCTGTTTTTT.

V gene TRBV2 combines with J gene TRBJ2-3, with a possible D match to TRBD2 (5 bases). CDR1 and CDR2 (germline): SNHLY, FYNNEI. The CDR3 loop spans 15 amino acids. Between the trimmed V and J ends, which lost 8 bases and 1 base, there was a span of 16 bases. This CDR3 reads CASEDTRTGTDTQYF. The CDR3 region has the DNA TGTGCCAGCGAAGATACCCGGACTGGCACAGATACGCAGTATTTT.

This clone was observed a single time. The chain joins TRBV5-1 to TRBJ1-1; 7 bases agree with TRBD1. V trimming: 7 bases; J trimming: 5 bases; junction bases outside the gene matches: 14. The CDR3 consists of 15 residues. CDR1 and CDR2 from the germline V gene are SGHRS and YFSETQ. The CDR3 here is CASSDLTGSGTEAFF. CDR3 DNA sequence: TGCGCCAGCTCCGACCTGACAGGGTCGGGGACTGAAGCTTTCTTT.

The chain uses TRBV25-1 and TRBJ2-3, with D unresolved. Germline V gene data show CDR1 as MGHDK and CDR2 as SYGVNS. This CDR3 region has 13 residues. Trimming shortened V by 1 base and J by 4 bases, and 6 bases separated the two germline ends. The CDR3 region is CASSELAPDTQYF. In DNA, the CDR3 is TGTGCCAGCAGTGAATTGGCACCAGATACGCAGTATTTT. The full variable domain, with the rest looked up from reference TRBV25-1 and TRBJ2-3, is EADIYQTPRYLVIGTGKKITLECSQTMGHDKMYWYQQDPGMELHLIHYSYGVNSTEKGDLSSESTVSRIRTEHFPLTLESARPSHTSQYLCASSELAPDTQYFGPGTRLTVL.

V usage is TRBV14 and J usage is TRBJ1-2, with 7 bases identical to TRBD1. Trimming took 4 bases from V and 7 from J; bases not matched to a gene: 6. CDR3 size: 13 residues. The germline gives CDR1 SGHDN, CDR2 FVKESK. The chain's CDR3 is CASSLEDRFGYTF. DNA for the CDR3: TGTGCCAGCAGCCTAGAGGACAGGTTTGGCTACACCTTC. The whole variable domain, remainder taken from reference TRBV14 and TRBJ1-2, is EAGVTQFPSHSVIEKGQTVTLRCDPISGHDNLYWYRRVMGKEIKFLLHFVKESKQDESGMPNNRFLAERTGGTYSTLKVQPAELEDSGVYFCASSLEDRFGYTFGSGTRLTVV.

The chain carries TRBV12-1 and TRBJ2-7; the table calls TRBD1, which could not be checked here. TRBV12-1 is a pseudogene. CDR3 size: 13 residues. CDR3 residues: CASSFLQLLEQYF. CDR3 in DNA: TGTGCCAGCAGCTTTCTGCAGTTGCTCGAGCAGTACTTC.

The J gene is TRBJ2-7, the V gene TRBV6-5; 9 bases are a match to TRBD2. Germline V gene sequence: CDR1 MNHEY, CDR2 SVGAGI. The V gene end was trimmed by 2 bases and the J gene end by 2 bases; junction bases not matched to a gene: 4. The CDR3 totals 15 residues. The DNA for the CDR3 is TGTGCCAGCAGTTACGGGGCGGGAGGGACCTACGAGCAGTACTTC. It yields the protein CASSYGAGGTYEQYF.